Shown below are 22 T cell receptor beta chains from a single sample sequenced in a study of cytomegalovirus exposure and HLA in healthy donors. This PCR relied on a set of 60 Vbeta primers and 13 Jbeta primers. The method was immunoSEQ multiplex PCR; TCRdb's version includes in-frame clones alone and lacks a portion of them. Here the sample spans 110,000 to 150,000 clones, 70% being singletons. Sample: PBMCs. Receptors originate from a woman aged 60-75 years in good health and CMV-seropositive.

The V call is TRBV28, the J call TRBJ2-5, with 11 bases that match TRBD2. The J call is doubtful: the DNA matches TRBJ2-7 better. CDR1 MDHEN and CDR2 SYDVKM come from the germline V gene. The CDR3 runs 15 residues. The CDR3 loop reads CASRIGLAGSYEQYF. The CDR3 nucleotides read TGTGCCAGCAGAATCGGACTAGCGGGCTCCTACGAGCAGTACTTC.

The CDR3 DNA reads as TGTGCCAGCAGTGATTTAGCGGGAGGAGAGACCCAGTACTTC. It translates to CASSDLAGGETQYF. The chain joins TRBV6-1 to TRBJ2-5, with 10 bases matching TRBD2. Trimming cost V 3 bases and J 4 bases; bases outside gene matches: 2. The CDR3 has 14 residues. In germline, CDR1 is MNHNS, CDR2 SASEGT.

The chain combines TRBV4-1 with TRBJ2-1, with 9 bases fitting TRBD1. CDR1 is MGHRA, CDR2 YSYEKL, per germline. Trimming cost V 0 bases and J 6 bases; bases outside gene matches: 6. This CDR3 spans 16 amino acids. In DNA form, the CDR3 reads TGCGCCAGCAGCCAAGAAGGGACAGGGCTTATCAATGAGCAGTTCTTC. Protein product: CASSQEGTGLINEQFF.

V usage is TRBV25-1 and J usage is TRBJ1-2; a weak D match, TRBD1 (6 bases). The length of the CDR3 is 13 residues. Looked up from germline, CDR1 is MGHDK and CDR2 is SYGVNS. V lost 8 bases, J lost 0 bases, and 10 bases lay in between. CDR3 protein: CASGGPANYGYTF. CDR3 nucleotides: TGTGCCAGCGGGGGCCCAGCTAACTATGGCTACACCTTC.

The genes are TRBV7-9 and TRBJ2-5; the D gene is possibly TRBD2 (6 bases). Trimming took off 2 bases at V and 4 bases at J, with 14 bases between the two ends. CDR3 size: 15 residues. In germline, CDR1 is SEHNR, CDR2 FQNEAQ (reference sequence). The CDR3 nucleotides read TGTGCCAGCAGCTTACTGGGCTACGGGGGAGAGACCCAGTACTTC. Translated: CASSLLGYGGETQYF.

This clone came up a few times. The V call is TRBV28, the J call TRBJ1-2; D is perhaps TRBD1 (6 bases). The V gene lost 10 bases and the J gene lost 3 bases, with 18 bases spanning the gap. CDR3 length: 14 residues. Germline V gene sequence: CDR1 MDHEN, CDR2 SYDVKM. CDR3 region: CATLRGGRYYGYTF. CDR3 in DNA: TGTGCCACCCTCAGGGGAGGGAGATACTATGGCTACACCTTC.

V gene TRBV9 combines with J gene TRBJ2-7; perhaps TRBD1 as D (6 bases). CDR1 SGDLS and CDR2 YYNGEE come from the germline V gene. This CDR3 spans 15 amino acids. Trimming pared 0 bases from V and 3 bases from J, leaving 13 bases between. CDR3 in amino acids: CASSVDGQSLYEQYF. The CDR3 coding sequence is TGTGCCAGCAGCGTAGACGGACAGAGCCTCTACGAGCAGTACTTC.

The chain recombines TRBV27 with TRBJ1-4; D unclear. The germline V gene encodes CDR1 MNHEY and CDR2 SMNVEV (reference sequence). The CDR3 contains 14 residues. Between the trimmed V and J ends, which lost 0 bases and 8 bases, there was a span of 10 bases. CDR3 sequence (DNA): TGTGCCAGCAGTTTATCCACAGTGTCCGAAAAACTGTTTTTT. Translated: CASSLSTVSEKLFF. The full variable domain, rest sourced from reference TRBV27 and TRBJ1-4, is EAQVTQNPRYLITVTGKKLTVTCSQNMNHEYMSWYRQDPGLGLRQIYYSMNVEVTDKGDVPEGYKVSRKEKRNFPLILESPSPNQTSLYFCASSLSTVSEKLFFGSGTQLSVL.

CDR3: CASSSGTLRTEAFF. DNA for the CDR3: TGTGCCAGCAGCTCCGGAACCCTGAGGACTGAAGCTTTCTTT. V and J are TRBV7-2 and TRBJ1-1; D gene ambiguous. V lost 4 bases to trimming and J lost 5 bases, with 14 bases between them. Germline V CDR1 and CDR2: SGHTA, FQGNSA. The CDR3 is 14 residues long.

This chain joins TRBV19 and TRBJ2-1, with D maybe TRBD2 (6 bases). Germline-derived CDR1 and CDR2 are LNHDA and SQIVND (reference sequence). This CDR3 comprises 18 residues. V gave up 0 bases and J gave up 2 bases, with 17 bases separating them. The CDR3 bases are TGTGCCAGTAGTATAGATCCTCGGGGGAGGTCTCCCTACAATGAGCAGTTCTTC. Its protein product is CASSIDPRGRSPYNEQFF.

The chain employs TRBV28 and TRBJ1-2; D unclear. V was pared by 5 bases and J by 1 base, with 8 bases between. Germline values: CDR1 MDHEN, CDR2 SYDVKM. The CDR3 spans 13 residues. CDR3 bases: TGTGCCAGCAGTGTTTACAGTAACTATGGCTACACCTTC. Translating gives CASSVYSNYGYTF.

The table lists this clone with a count of one. The V call is TRBV28, the J call TRBJ2-5; 7 bases match TRBD1. The V and J ends lost 2 bases and 6 bases, in that order; junction bases with no gene match: 12. The CDR3 has 16 residues. Germline V gene lookup returns CDR1 MDHEN and CDR2 SYDVKM. The chain's CDR3 is CASSLRAFRGQKTQYF. CDR3 DNA: TGTGCCAGCAGTTTAAGAGCATTTAGGGGGCAGAAGACCCAGTACTTC.

This clone showed up just a few times. The chain combines TRBV6-1 with TRBJ1-2, with D possibly matching TRBD1 (5 bases). Trimming stripped 6 bases from V and 0 bases from J, with 14 bases between. CDR1 is MNHNS, CDR2 SASEGT, per germline. This CDR3 has 15 residues. The CDR3 nucleotides read TGTGCCAGCAGGCCCAGCAGGGCTGCTAACTATGGCTACACCTTC. Translated, it gives CASRPSRAANYGYTF.

The chain carries TRBV7-9 and TRBJ2-3; D unresolved. V dropped 5 bases and J dropped 2 bases, with 5 bases sitting between them. The CDR3 consists of 12 residues. Per germline, CDR1 SEHNR and CDR2 FQNEAQ (reference sequence). The CDR3 protein is CASSPVTDTQYF. Here the CDR3 DNA reads TGTGCCAGCAGCCCGGTCACAGATACGCAGTATTTT. Combining the CDR3 with reference TRBV7-9 and TRBJ2-3 gives the whole variable domain DTGVSQNPRHKITKRGQNVTFRCDPISEHNRLYWYRQTLGQGPEFLTYFQNEAQLEKSRLLSDRFSAERPKGSFSTLEIQRTEQGDSAMYLCASSPVTDTQYFGPGTRLTVL.

V and J are TRBV9 and TRBJ2-5; 8 bases align to TRBD2. This CDR3 contains 16 residues. Trimming cost V 1 base and J 5 bases; bases outside gene matches: 10. Germline V gives CDR1 SGDLS, CDR2 YYNGEE. The CDR3: CASSVWDGRAQETQYF. CDR3 DNA: TGTGCCAGCAGCGTATGGGACGGGAGGGCCCAGGAGACCCAGTACTTC.

The chain links TRBV5-1 to TRBJ2-3; 7 bases fit TRBD2. Germline lookup yields CDR1 SGHRS and CDR2 YFSETQ. With V trimmed by 0 bases and J by 5 bases, 9 bases remained unmatched. There are 16 residues in the CDR3. CDR3 DNA: TGCGCCAGCAGCTTGGACACGGGCGGGAGTGTAGATACGCAGTATTTT. Amino acid sequence: CASSLDTGGSVDTQYF.

The chain joins TRBV28 to TRBJ1-1, with 8 nucleotides matching TRBD1. Germline CDR1 reads MDHEN; CDR2 reads SYDVKM. The CDR3 loop spans 14 amino acids. Unmatched junction bases numbered 11, after V lost 5 bases and J lost 9 bases. The CDR3 loop reads CASSPSTGDLKAFF. CDR3 coding DNA: TGTGCCAGCAGTCCTTCGACAGGGGATTTAAAAGCTTTCTTT.

This clone was detected only a few times. This sequence joins TRBV7-9 and TRBJ1-4; 7 bases are a match to TRBD1. With V trimmed by 7 bases and J by 3 bases, 5 bases remained unmatched. The CDR3 loop spans 14 amino acids. CDR1 SEHNR and CDR2 FQNEAQ come from the germline V gene (reference sequence). In DNA, the CDR3 is TGTGCCAGCACCGTGACAGGGTCTAATGAAAAACTGTTTTTT. Protein: CASTVTGSNEKLFF.

The sample holds a few counts of this clone. The J gene is TRBJ2-7, the V gene TRBV30; 10 positions match TRBD2. CDR3 length: 12 residues. CDR1 and CDR2 (germline): GTSNPN, SVGIG (reference sequence). V shed 2 bases, J shed 9 bases, and the junction held 4 bases outside the gene matches. This CDR3 is CAWSKREGRQYF. The CDR3 nucleotides read TGTGCCTGGAGTAAGCGGGAGGGCAGGCAGTACTTC.

This clone was counted a few times. The chain is built from TRBV27 and TRBJ2-1, with D possibly matching TRBD1 (6 bases). CDR1 is MNHEY and CDR2 is SMNVEV in the germline V gene (reference sequence). The CDR3 extends over 13 amino acids. Trimming shortened V by 7 bases and J by 4 bases, and 11 bases separated the two germline ends. The CDR3 spells CASTNQGYNEQFF. The CDR3 bases are TGTGCCAGCACAAATCAGGGGTACAATGAGCAGTTCTTC.

This chain uses TRBV7-9 with TRBJ1-1, with D hard to call. Germline V gene data show CDR1 as SEHNR and CDR2 as FQNEAQ (reference sequence). This CDR3 comprises 12 residues. With 8 bases removed from V and 10 bases from J, the gap between germline ends came to 17 bases. CDR3 DNA sequence: TGTGCCAGCGACCAATCGTCGGGATTAGCTTTCTTT. It yields the protein CASDQSSGLAFF. Together with reference TRBV7-9 and TRBJ1-1, the CDR3 gives the full variable domain: DTGVSQNPRHKITKRGQNVTFRCDPISEHNRLYWYRQTLGQGPEFLTYFQNEAQLEKSRLLSDRFSAERPKGSFSTLEIQRTEQGDSAMYLCASDQSSGLAFFGQGTRLTVV.

The rearrangement joins TRBV5-1 to TRBJ2-5; 11 bases are shared with TRBD2. V lost 4 bases to trimming and J lost 4 bases; unmatched junction nucleotides: 3. The CDR3 contains 14 residues. The germline gives CDR1 SGHRS, CDR2 YFSETQ. DNA for the CDR3: TGCGCCAGCAGCGGAACTAGCGGGGGAGAGACCCAGTACTTC. It translates to CASSGTSGGETQYF.